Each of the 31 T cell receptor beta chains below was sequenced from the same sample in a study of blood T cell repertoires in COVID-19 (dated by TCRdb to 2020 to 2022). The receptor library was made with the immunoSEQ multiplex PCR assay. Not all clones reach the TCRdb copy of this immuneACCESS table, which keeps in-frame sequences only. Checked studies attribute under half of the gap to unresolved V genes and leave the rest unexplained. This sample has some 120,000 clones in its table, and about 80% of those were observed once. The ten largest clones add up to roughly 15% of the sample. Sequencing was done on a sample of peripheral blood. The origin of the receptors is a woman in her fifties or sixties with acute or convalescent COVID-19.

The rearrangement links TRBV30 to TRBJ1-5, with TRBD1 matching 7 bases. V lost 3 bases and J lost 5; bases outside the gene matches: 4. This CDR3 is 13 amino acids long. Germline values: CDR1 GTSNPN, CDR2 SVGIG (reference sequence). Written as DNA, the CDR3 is TGTGCCTGGAGCGGGACAGCAGATCAGCCCCAGCATTTT. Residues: CAWSGTADQPQHF.

The CDR3 reads CASWAGGRRRELFF. CDR3 bases: TGTGCCAGCTGGGCGGGGGGCAGGCGGAGGGAGCTGTTTTTT. The J gene is TRBJ2-2, the V gene TRBV19, with TRBD2 matching 8 bases. V shed 9 bases, J shed 9 bases, and the junction held 12 bases outside the gene matches. The CDR3 covers 14 residues. Looked up from germline, CDR1 is LNHDA and CDR2 is SQIVND (reference sequence).

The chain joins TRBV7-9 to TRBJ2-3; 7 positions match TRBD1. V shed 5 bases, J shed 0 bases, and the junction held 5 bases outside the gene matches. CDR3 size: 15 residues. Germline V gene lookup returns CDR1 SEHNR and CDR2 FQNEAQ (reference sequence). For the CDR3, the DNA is TGTGCCAGCAGCCTGACAGGGATTAGCACAGATACGCAGTATTTT. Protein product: CASSLTGISTDTQYF.

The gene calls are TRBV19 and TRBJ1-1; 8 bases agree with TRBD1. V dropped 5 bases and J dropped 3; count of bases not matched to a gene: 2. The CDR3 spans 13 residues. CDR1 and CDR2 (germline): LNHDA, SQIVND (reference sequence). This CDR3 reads CASSLDRDTEAFF. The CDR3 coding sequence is TGTGCCAGTAGTTTGGACAGGGACACTGAAGCTTTCTTT.

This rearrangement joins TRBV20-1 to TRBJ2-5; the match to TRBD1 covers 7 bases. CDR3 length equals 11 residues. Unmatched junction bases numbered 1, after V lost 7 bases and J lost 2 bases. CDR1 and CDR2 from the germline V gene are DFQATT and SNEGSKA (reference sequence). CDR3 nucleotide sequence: TGCAGTGGGGGACAGCAAGAGACCCAGTACTTC. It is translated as CSGGQQETQYF.

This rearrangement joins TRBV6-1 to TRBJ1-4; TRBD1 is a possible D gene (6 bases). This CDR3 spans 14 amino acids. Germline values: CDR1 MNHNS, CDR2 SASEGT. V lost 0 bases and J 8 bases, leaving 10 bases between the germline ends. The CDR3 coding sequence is TGTGCCAGCAGTGAAGCGGGGGGGACAGAAAAACTGTTTTTT. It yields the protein CASSEAGGTEKLFF.

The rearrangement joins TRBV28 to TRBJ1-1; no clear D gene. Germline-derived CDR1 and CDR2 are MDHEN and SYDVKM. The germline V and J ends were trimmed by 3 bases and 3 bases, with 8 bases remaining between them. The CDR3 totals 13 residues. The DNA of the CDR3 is TGTGCCAGCAGTTTTGGTAGTTACACTGAAGCTTTCTTT. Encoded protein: CASSFGSYTEAFF. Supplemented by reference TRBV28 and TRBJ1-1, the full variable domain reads DVKVTQSSRYLVKRTGEKVFLECVQDMDHENMFWYRQDPGLGLRLIYFSYDVKMKEKGDIPEGYSVSREKKERFSLILESASTNQTSMYLCASSFGSYTEAFFGQGTRLTVV.

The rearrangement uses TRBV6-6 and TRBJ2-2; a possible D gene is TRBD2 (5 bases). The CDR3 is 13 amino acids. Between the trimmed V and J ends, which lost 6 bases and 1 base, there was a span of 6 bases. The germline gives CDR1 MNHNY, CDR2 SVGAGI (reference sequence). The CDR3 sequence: CASSGKNTGELFF. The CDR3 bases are TGTGCCAGCAGCGGGAAGAACACCGGGGAGCTGTTTTTT.

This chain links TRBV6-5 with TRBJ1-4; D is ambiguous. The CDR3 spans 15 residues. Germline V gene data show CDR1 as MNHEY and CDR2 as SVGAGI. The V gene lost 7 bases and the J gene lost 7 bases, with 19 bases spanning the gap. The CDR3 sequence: CASTLSGQRTEKLFF. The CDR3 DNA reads TGTGCCAGCACCTTAAGCGGCCAGAGAACTGAAAAACTGTTTTTT.

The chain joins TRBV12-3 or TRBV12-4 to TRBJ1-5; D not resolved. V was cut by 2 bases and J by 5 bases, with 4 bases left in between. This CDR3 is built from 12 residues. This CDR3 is CASSLRYQPQHF. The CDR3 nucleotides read TGTGCCAGCAGTTTACGGTATCAGCCCCAGCATTTT.

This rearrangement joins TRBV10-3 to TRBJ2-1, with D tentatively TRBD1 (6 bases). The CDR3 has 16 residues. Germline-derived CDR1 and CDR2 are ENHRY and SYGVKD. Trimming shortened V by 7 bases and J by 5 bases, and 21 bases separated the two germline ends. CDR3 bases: TGTGCCATCACCCCTAGTTGGGGGCGAGCAAACAATGAGCAGTTCTTC. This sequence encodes CAITPSWGRANNEQFF.

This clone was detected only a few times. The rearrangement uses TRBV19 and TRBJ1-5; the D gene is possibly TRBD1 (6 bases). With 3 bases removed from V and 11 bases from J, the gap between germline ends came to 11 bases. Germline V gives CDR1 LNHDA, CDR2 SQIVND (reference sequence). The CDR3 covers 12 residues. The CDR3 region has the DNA TGTGCCAGTAGTATCGGGGGGCCTACCCAGCATTTT. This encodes CASSIGGPTQHF.

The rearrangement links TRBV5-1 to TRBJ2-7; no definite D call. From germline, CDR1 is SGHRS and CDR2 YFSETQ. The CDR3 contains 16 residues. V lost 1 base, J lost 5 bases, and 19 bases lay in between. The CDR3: CASSLTPTLPPNEQYF. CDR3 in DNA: TGCGCCAGCAGCTTGACCCCCACTCTACCGCCCAACGAGCAGTACTTC.

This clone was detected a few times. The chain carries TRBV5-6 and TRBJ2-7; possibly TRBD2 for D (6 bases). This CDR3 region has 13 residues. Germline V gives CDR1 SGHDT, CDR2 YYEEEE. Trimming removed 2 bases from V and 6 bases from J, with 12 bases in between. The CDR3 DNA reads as TGTGCCAGCAGCTTAGGAGGGAGAGGCGAGCAGTACTTC. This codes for CASSLGGRGEQYF. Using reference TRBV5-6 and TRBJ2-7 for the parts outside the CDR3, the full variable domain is DAGVTQSPTHLIKTRGQQVTLRCSPKSGHDTVSWYQQALGQGPQFIFQYYEEEERQRGNFPDRFSGHQFPNYSSELNVNALLLGDSALYLCASSLGGRGEQYFGPGTRLTVT.

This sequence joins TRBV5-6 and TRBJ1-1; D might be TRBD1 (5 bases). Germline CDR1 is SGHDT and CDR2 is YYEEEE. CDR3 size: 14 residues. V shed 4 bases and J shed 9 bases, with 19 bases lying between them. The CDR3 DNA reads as TGTGCCAGCAGCCCGGCGAGCAGGGAAAGTCAAGCTTTCTTT. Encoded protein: CASSPASRESQAFF.

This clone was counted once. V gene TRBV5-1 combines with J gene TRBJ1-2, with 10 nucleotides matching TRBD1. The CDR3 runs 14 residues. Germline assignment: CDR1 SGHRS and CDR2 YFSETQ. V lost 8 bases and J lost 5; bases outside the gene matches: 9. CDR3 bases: TGCGCCAGTAAAGGACAGGGGGATATTTATGGCTACACCTTC. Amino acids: CASKGQGDIYGYTF.

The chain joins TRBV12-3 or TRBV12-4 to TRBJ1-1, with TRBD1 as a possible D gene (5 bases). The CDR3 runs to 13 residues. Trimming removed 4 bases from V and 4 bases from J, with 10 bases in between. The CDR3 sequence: CASSSRGGTEAFF. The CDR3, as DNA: TGTGCCAGCAGTTCAAGGGGAGGCACTGAAGCTTTCTTT.

The CDR3 DNA sequence: TGTGCCAGCAGTTCCTTAGGAGATCAGCCCCAGCATTTT. Its protein is CASSSLGDQPQHF. The J gene is TRBJ1-5, the V gene TRBV12-3 or TRBV12-4; unclear D gene. CDR3 size: 13 residues. Between the trimmed V and J ends, which lost 4 bases and 5 bases, there was a span of 9 bases.

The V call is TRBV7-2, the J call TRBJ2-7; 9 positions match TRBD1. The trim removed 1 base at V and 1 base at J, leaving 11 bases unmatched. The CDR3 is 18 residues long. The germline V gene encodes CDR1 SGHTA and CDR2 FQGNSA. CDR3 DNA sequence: TGTGCCAGCAGCTTAGATAGTCCGGGACAGGGTGGTTCCTACGAGCAGTACTTC. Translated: CASSLDSPGQGGSYEQYF.

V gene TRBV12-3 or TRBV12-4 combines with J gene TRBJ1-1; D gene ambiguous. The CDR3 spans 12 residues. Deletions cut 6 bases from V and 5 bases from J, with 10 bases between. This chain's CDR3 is CASSPRWTEAFF. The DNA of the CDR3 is TGTGCCAGCAGCCCACGGTGGACTGAAGCTTTCTTT.

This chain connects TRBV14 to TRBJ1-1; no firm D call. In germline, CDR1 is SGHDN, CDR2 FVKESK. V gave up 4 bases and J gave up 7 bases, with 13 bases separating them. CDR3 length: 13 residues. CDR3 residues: CASSLDLDGEAFF. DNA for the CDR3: TGTGCCAGCAGCCTGGACTTGGACGGTGAAGCTTTCTTT.

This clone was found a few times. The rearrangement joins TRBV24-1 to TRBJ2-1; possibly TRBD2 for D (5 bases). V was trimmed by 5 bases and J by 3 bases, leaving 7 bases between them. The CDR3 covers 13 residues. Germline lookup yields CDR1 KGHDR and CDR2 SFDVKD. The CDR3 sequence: CATSGGFYNEQFF. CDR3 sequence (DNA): TGTGCCACCAGTGGAGGGTTCTACAATGAGCAGTTCTTC.

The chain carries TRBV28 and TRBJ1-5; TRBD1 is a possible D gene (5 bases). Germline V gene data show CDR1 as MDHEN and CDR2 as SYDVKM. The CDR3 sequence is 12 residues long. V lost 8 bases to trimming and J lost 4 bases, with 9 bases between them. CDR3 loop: CASGSGNQPQHF. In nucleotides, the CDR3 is TGTGCCAGCGGGTCAGGGAATCAGCCCCAGCATTTT.

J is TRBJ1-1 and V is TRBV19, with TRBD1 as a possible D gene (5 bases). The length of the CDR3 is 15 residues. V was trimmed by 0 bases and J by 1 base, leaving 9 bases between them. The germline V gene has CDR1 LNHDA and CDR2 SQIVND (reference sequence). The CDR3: CASSIDPGGNTEAFF. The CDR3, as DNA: TGTGCCAGTAGTATAGATCCGGGGGGGAACACTGAAGCTTTCTTT.

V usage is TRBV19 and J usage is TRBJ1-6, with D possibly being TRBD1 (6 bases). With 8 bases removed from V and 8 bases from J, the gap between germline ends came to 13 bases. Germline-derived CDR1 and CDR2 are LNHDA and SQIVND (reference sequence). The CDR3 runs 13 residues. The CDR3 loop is CASRAGVHSPLHF. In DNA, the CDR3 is TGTGCCAGTCGAGCAGGGGTACATTCACCCCTCCACTTT.

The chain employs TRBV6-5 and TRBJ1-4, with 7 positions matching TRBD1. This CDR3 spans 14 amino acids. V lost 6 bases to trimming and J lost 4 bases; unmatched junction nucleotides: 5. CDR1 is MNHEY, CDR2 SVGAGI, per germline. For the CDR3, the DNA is TGTGCCAGCAGCGTACAGGGGTATAATGAAAAACTGTTTTTT. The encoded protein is CASSVQGYNEKLFF.

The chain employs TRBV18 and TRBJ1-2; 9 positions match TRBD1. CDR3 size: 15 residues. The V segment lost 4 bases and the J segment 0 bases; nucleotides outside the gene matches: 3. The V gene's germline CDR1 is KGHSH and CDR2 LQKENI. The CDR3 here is CASSQGQGTNYGYTF. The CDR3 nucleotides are TGTGCCAGCTCACAGGGACAGGGAACTAACTATGGCTACACCTTC. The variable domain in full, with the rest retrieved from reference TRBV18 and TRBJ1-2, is NAGVMQNPRHLVRRRGQEARLRCSPMKGHSHVYWYRQLPEEGLKFMVYLQKENIIDESGMPKERFSAEFPKEGPSILRIQQVVRGDSAAYFCASSQGQGTNYGYTFGSGTRLTVV.

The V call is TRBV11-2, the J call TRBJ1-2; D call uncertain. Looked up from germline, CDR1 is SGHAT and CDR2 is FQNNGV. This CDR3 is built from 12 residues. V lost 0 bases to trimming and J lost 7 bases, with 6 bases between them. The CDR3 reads CASSLDRFGYTF. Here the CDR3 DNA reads TGTGCCAGCAGCTTAGACCGTTTTGGCTACACCTTC.

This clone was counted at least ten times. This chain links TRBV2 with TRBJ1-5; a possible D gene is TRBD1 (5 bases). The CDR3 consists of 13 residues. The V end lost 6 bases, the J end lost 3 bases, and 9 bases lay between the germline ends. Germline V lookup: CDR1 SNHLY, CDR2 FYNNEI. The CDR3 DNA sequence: TGTGCCAGCAGCCAGGGCCCCAATCAGCCCCAGCATTTT. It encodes CASSQGPNQPQHF.

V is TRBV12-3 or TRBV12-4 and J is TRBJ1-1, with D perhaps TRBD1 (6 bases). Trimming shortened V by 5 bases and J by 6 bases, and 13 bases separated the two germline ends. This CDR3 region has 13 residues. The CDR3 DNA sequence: TGTGCCAGCAGTCGAGGGGGGGGACCTGAAGCTTTCTTT. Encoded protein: CASSRGGGPEAFF.

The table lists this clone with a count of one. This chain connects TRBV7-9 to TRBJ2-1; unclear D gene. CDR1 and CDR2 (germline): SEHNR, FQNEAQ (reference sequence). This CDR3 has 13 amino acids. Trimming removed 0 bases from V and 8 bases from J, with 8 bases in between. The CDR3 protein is CASSLARYDEQFF. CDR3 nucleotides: TGTGCCAGCAGCTTAGCGAGGTATGATGAGCAGTTCTTC.